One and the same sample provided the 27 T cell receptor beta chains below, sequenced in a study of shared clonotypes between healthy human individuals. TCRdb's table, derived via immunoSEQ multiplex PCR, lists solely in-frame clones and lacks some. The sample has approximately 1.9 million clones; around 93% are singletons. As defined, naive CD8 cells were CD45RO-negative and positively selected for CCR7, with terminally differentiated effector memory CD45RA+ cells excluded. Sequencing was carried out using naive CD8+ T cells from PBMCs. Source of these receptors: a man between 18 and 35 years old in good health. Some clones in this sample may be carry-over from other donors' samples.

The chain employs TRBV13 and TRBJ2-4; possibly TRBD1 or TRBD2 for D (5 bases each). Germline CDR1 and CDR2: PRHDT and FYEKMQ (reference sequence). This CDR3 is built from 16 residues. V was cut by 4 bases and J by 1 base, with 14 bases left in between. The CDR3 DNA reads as TGTGCCAGCAGCTCCAACTCCGAGGGGGCCAAAAACATTCAGTACTTC. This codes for CASSSNSEGAKNIQYF.

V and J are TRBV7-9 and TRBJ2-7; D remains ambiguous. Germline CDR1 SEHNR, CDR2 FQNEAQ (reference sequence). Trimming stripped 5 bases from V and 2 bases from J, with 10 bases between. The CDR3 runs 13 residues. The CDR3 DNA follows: TGTGCCAGCAGCGATCTCACCACCTACGAGCAGTACTTC. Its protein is CASSDLTTYEQYF.

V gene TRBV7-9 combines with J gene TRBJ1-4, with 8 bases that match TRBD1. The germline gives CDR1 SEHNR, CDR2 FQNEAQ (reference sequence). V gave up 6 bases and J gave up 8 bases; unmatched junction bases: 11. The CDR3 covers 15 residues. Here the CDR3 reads CASSSLRGRGEKLFF. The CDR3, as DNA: TGTGCCAGCAGTTCCCTCAGGGGGCGCGGAGAAAAACTGTTTTTT. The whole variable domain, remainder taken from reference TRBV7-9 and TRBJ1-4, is DTGVSQNPRHKITKRGQNVTFRCDPISEHNRLYWYRQTLGQGPEFLTYFQNEAQLEKSRLLSDRFSAERPKGSFSTLEIQRTEQGDSAMYLCASSSLRGRGEKLFFGSGTQLSVL.

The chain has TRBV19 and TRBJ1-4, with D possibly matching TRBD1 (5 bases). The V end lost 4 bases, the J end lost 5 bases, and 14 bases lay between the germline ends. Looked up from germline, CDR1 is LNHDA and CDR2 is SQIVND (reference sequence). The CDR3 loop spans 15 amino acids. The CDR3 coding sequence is TGTGCCAGTAGTACCGGGACCACACCGAATGAAAAACTGTTTTTT. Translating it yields CASSTGTTPNEKLFF.

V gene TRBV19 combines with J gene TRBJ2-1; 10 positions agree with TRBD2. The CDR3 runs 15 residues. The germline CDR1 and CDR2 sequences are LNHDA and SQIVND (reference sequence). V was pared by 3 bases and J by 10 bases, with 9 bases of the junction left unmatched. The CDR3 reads CASSILAGEGDEQFF. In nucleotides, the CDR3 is TGTGCCAGTAGTATCCTAGCGGGAGAGGGCGACGAGCAGTTCTTC. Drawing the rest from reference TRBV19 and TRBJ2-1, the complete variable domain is DGGITQSPKYLFRKEGQNVTLSCEQNLNHDAMYWYRQDPGQGLRLIYYSQIVNDFQKGDIAEGYSVSREKKESFPLTVTSAQKNPTAFYLCASSILAGEGDEQFFGPGTRLTVL.

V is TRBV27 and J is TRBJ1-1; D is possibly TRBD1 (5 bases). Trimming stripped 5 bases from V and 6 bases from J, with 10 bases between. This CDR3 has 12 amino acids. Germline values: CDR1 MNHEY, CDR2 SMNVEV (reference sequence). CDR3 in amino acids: CASSPWGSEAFF. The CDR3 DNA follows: TGTGCCAGCAGTCCCTGGGGGTCTGAAGCTTTCTTT.

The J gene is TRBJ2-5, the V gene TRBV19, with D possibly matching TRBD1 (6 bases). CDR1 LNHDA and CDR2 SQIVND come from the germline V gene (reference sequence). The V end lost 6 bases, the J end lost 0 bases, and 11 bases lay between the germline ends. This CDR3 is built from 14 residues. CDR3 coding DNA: TGTGCCAGTAGGATCCGGGACAACCAAGAGACCCAGTACTTC. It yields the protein CASRIRDNQETQYF.

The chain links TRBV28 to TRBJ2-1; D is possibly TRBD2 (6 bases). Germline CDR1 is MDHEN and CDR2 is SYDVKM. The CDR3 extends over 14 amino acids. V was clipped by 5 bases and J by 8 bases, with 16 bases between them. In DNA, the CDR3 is TGTGCCAGCAGTGGGGAGCGCGGGACGTATGAGCAGTTCTTC. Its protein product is CASSGERGTYEQFF.

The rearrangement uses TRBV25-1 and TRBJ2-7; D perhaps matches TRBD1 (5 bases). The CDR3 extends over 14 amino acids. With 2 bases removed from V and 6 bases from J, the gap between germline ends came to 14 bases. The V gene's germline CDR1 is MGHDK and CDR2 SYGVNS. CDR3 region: CASSERGLPAEQYF. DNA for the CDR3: TGTGCCAGCAGTGAAAGGGGTCTTCCCGCCGAGCAGTACTTC.

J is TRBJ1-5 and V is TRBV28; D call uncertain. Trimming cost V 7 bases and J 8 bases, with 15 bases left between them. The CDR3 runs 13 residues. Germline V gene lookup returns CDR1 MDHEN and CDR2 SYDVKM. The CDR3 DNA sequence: TGTGCCAGCACCATGTTTCGTGAAGAGCCCCAGCATTTT. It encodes CASTMFREEPQHF.

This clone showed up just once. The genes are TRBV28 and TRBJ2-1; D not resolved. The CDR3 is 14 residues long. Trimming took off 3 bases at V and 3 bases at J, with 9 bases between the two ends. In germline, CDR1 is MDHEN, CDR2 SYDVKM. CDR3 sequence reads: CASSFMSGYNEQFF. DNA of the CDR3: TGTGCCAGCAGTTTCATGTCGGGCTACAATGAGCAGTTCTTC.

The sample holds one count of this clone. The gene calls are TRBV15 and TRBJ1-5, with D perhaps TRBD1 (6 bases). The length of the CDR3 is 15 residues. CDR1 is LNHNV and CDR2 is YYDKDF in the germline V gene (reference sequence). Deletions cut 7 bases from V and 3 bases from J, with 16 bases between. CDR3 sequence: CATTGKGGINQPQHF. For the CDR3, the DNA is TGTGCCACCACCGGGAAGGGGGGGATCAATCAGCCCCAGCATTTT.

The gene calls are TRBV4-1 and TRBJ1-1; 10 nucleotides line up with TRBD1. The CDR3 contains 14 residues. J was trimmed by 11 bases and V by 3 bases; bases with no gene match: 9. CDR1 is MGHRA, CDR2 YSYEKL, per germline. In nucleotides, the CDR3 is TGCGCCAGCAGCCAGGTGACAGGGGGCAATACCGCTTTCTTT. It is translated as CASSQVTGGNTAFF.

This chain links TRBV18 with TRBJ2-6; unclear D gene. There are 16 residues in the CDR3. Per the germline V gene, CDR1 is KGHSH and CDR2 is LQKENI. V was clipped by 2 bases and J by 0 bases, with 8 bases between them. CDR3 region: CASSPNRISGANVLTF. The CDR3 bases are TGTGCCAGCTCACCAAACAGAATCTCTGGGGCCAACGTCCTGACTTTC.

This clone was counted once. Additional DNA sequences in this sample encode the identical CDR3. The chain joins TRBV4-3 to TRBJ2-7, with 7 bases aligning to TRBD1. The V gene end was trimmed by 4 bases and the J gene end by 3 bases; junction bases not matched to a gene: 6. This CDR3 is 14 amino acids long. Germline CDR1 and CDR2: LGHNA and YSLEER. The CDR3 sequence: CASSPRQGSYEQYF. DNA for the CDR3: TGCGCCAGCAGCCCCCGACAGGGTAGCTACGAGCAGTACTTC.

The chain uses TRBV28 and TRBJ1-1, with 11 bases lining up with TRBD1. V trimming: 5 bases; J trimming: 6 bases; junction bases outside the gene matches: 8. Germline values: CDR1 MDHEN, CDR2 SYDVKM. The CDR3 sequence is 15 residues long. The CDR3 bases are TGTGCCAGCAGTCCCCGGACAGGGGGCAGCGCTGAAGCTTTCTTT. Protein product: CASSPRTGGSAEAFF.

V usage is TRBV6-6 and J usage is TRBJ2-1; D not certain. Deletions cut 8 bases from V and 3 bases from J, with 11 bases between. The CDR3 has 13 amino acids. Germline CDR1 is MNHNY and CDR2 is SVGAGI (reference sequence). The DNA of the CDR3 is TGTGCCAGCGGCCAGCAGAACTACAATGAGCAGTTCTTC. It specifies CASGQQNYNEQFF.

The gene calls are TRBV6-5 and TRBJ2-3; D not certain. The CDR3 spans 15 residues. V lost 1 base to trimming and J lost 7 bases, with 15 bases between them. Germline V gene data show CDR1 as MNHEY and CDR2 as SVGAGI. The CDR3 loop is CASSYLSASANTQYF. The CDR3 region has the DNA TGTGCCAGCAGTTACTTGTCCGCCTCCGCGAATACGCAGTATTTT.

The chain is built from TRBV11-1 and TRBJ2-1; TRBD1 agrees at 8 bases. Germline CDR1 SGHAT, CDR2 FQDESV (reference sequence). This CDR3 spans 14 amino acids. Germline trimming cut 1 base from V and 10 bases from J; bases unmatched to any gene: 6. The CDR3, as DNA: TGTGCCAGCAGCTTAGAGGCAGGGGGCATCGAGCAGTTCTTC. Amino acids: CASSLEAGGIEQFF. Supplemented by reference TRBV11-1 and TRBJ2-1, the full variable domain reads EAEVAQSPRYKITEKSQAVAFWCDPISGHATLYWYRQILGQGPELLVQFQDESVVDDSQLPKDRFSAERLKGVDSTLKIQPAELGDSAMYLCASSLEAGGIEQFFGPGTRLTVL.

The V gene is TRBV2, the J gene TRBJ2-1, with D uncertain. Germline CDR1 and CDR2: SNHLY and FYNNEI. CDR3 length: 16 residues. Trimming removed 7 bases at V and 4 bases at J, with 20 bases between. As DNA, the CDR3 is TGTGCCAGCACCCCCCGTACGACGGACCCTTACAATGAGCAGTTCTTC. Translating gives CASTPRTTDPYNEQFF. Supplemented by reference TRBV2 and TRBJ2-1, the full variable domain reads EPEVTQTPSHQVTQMGQEVILRCVPISNHLYFYWYRQILGQKVEFLVSFYNNEISEKSEIFDDQFSVERPDGSNFTLKIRSTKLEDSAMYFCASTPRTTDPYNEQFFGPGTRLTVL.

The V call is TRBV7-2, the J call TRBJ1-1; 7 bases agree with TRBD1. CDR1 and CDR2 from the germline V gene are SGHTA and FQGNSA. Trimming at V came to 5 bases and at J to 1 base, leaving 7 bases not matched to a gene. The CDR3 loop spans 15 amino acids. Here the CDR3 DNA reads TGTGCCAGCAGCCCCCTCAGGGGGAAGAACACTGAAGCTTTCTTT. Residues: CASSPLRGKNTEAFF.

This CDR3 reads CASSLTGVNTEAFF. CDR3 coding DNA: TGTGCCAGCAGCCTGACAGGGGTTAACACTGAAGCTTTCTTT. The gene calls are TRBV5-4 and TRBJ1-1; TRBD1 aligns across 8 bases. The CDR3 sequence is 14 residues long. CDR1 SGHNT and CDR2 YYREEE come from the germline V gene (reference sequence). The junction had 4 bases not matched to a gene; V was cut back by 4 bases and J by 2 bases. Full variable domain (remainder filled in from reference TRBV5-4 and TRBJ1-1): ETGVTQSPTHLIKTRGQQVTLRCSSQSGHNTVSWYQQALGQGPQFIFQYYREEENGRGNFPPRFSGLQFPNYSSELNVNALELDDSALYLCASSLTGVNTEAFFGQGTRLTVV.

CDR3 loop: CATSRDRDRYNEKLFF. The CDR3 nucleotides read TGTGCCACCAGCAGAGATCGTGACAGGTATAATGAAAAACTGTTTTTT. This chain uses TRBV15 with TRBJ1-4; possibly TRBD1 for D (6 bases). CDR3 length equals 16 residues. The V end was cut by 0 bases, the J end by 4 bases, with 12 bases between. The germline gives CDR1 LNHNV, CDR2 YYDKDF (reference sequence). The whole variable domain, filled in from reference TRBV15 and TRBJ1-4, reads DAMVIQNPRYQVTQFGKPVTLSCSQTLNHNVMYWYQQKSSQAPKLLFHYYDKDFNNEADTPDNFQSRRPNTSFCFLDIRSPGLGDTAMYLCATSRDRDRYNEKLFFGSGTQLSVL.

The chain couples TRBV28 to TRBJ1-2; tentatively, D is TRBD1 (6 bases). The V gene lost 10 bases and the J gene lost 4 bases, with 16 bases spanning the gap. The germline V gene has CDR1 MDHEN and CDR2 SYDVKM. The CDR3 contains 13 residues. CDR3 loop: CATKAQGPYGYTF. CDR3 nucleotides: TGTGCCACAAAGGCACAGGGTCCCTATGGCTACACCTTC.

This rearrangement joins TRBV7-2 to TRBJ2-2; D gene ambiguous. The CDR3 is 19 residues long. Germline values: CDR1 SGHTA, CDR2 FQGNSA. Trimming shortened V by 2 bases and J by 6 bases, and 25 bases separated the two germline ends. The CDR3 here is CASSLLLSIVDSSPGELFF. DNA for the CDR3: TGTGCCAGCAGCTTATTGCTAAGTATTGTAGACTCTAGTCCCGGGGAGCTGTTTTTT.

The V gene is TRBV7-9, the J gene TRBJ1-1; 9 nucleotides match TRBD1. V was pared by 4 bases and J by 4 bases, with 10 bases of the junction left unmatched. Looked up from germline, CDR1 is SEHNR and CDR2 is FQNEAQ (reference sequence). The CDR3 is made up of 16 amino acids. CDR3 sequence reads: CASSSRSDRGGTEAFF. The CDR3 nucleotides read TGTGCCAGCAGCTCCCGTTCGGACAGGGGTGGCACTGAAGCTTTCTTT.

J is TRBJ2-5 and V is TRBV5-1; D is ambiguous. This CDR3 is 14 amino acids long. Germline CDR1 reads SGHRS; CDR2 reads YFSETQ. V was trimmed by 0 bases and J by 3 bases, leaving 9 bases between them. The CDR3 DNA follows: TGCGCCAGCAGCTTGGACCGGGCCAAAGAGACCCAGTACTTC. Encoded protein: CASSLDRAKETQYF.